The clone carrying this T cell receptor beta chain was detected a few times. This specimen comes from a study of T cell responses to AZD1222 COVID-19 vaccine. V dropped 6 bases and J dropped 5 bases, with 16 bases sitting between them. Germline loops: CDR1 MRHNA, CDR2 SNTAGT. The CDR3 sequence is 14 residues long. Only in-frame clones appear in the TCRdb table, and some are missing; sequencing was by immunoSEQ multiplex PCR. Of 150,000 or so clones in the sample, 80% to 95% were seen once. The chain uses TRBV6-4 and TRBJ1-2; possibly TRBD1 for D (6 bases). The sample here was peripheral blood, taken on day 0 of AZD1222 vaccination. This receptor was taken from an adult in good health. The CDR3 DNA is TGTGCCAGCAGCCCCCTCGGGGGACAATATGGCTACACCTTC. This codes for CASSPLGGQYGYTF.